These T cell receptor beta chains were read from a single sample in a study of cytomegalovirus exposure and HLA in healthy donors. Some clones are missing from TCRdb's copy, which holds only in-frame ones; the method was immunoSEQ multiplex PCR. This sample has 260,000 or so clones; roughly 90% occur once, and the top ten carry 0.92%. The sequencing sample was made of PBMCs. The receptors were sampled from a woman aged 18-29 years in good health and CMV-seronegative. Each CDR3 is given with its conserved first and last residue. D genes are given only for firm matches. Size is omitted from some rows. Given values are once, few, many or a class for expanded clones.

CDR3aa	CDR3nt	abundance	v_gene	j_gene	d_gene
CASSLQSTDTQYF	TGTGCCAGCAGCTTACAGAGCACAGATACGCAGTATTTT	.	TRBV7-2	TRBJ2-3	.
CASSSKRLAPHRETQYF	TGTGCCAGCAGCTCGAAAAGACTAGCCCCCCACCGTGAGACCCAGTACTTC	.	TRBV7-8	TRBJ2-5	TRBD2
CASSVGESGNTIYF	TGCGCCAGCAGCGTAGGGGAATCTGGAAACACCATATATTTT	.	TRBV5-1	TRBJ1-3	.
CSVAGQGSRETQYF	TGCAGCGTTGCAGGACAGGGGAGTCGGGAGACCCAGTACTTC	few	TRBV29-1	TRBJ2-5	TRBD1
CASSERDSSYEQYF	TGTGCCAGTAGCGAACGGGACAGTTCCTACGAGCAGTACTTC	.	TRBV19	TRBJ2-7	TRBD1
CASSPRGRDSFYEQYF	TGTGCCAGCTCACCCCGAGGCCGCGACAGCTTCTACGAGCAGTACTTC	.	TRBV18	TRBJ2-7	.
CASSVTGRELFF	TGTGCCAGCAGCGTAACTGGTAGGGAGCTGTTTTTT	.	TRBV9	TRBJ2-2	.
CASSLESGSTDTQYF	TGTGCCAGCAGCTTAGAGAGCGGGAGCACAGATACGCAGTATTTT	.	TRBV7-2	TRBJ2-3	.
CATLQGQGPYEQYF	TGTGCCACCCTGCAGGGACAGGGGCCATACGAGCAGTACTTC	.	TRBV5-4	TRBJ2-7	TRBD1
CASSWAGRRNTGELFF	TGTGCCAGCAGCTGGGCCGGGAGGAGGAACACCGGGGAGCTGTTTTTT	.	TRBV5-4	TRBJ2-2	TRBD2
CASSRRVENTGELFF	TGCGCCAGCAGCAGGAGGGTAGAAAACACCGGGGAGCTGTTTTTT	.	TRBV5-1	TRBJ2-2	.
CATSRGTGSPLSEQFF	TGTGCCACCAGCAGAGGTACAGGGTCCCCTCTAAGTGAGCAGTTCTTC	.	TRBV15	TRBJ2-1	.
CASSQEGGGKNIQYF	TGCGCCAGCAGCCAAGAAGGGGGGGGGAAAAACATTCAGTACTTC	.	TRBV4-1	TRBJ2-4	.
CASGLYAGAYNEQFF	TGTGCTAGTGGTTTGTATGCAGGCGCTTACAATGAGCAGTTCTTC	.	TRBV12-5	TRBJ2-1	.
CASSGTGVGGYSPLHF	TGTGCCAGCAGTGGGACAGGGGTCGGAGGGTATTCACCCCTCCACTTT	.	TRBV6-6	TRBJ1-6	TRBD1
CASSQLSLGNYGYTF	TGCGCCAGCAGCCAACTATCTCTAGGCAACTATGGCTACACCTTC	.	TRBV4-1	TRBJ1-2	.